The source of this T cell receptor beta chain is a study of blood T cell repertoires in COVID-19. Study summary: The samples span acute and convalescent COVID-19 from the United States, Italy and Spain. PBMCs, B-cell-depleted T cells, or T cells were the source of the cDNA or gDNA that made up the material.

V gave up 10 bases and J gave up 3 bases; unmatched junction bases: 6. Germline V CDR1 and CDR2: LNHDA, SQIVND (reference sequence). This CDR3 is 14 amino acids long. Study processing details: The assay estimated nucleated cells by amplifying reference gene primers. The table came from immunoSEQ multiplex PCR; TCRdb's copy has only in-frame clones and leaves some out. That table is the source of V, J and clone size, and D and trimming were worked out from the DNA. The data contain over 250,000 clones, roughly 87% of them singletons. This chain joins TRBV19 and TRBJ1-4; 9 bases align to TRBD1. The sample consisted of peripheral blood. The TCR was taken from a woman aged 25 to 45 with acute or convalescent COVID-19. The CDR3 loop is CATGQGSANEKLFF. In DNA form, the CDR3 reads TGTGCCACGGGACAGGGTAGTGCTAATGAAAAACTGTTTTTT.